These T cell receptor beta chains were read from a single sample in a study of T cell responses to AZD1222 COVID-19 vaccine. Measured with immunoSEQ multiplex PCR; TCRdb has only the in-frame clones, and not every one. The table includes 80,000 to 100,000 clones, around 90% detected once. Material: peripheral blood, obtained on day 0 of AZD1222 vaccination. The source of these receptors is an adult in good health. The CDR3 runs from the conserved cysteine through the conserved F or W. Fields, in order: D gene, V gene, clone size, J gene, CDR3 DNA, CDR3 protein. The D gene is left open where the match is weak. The size entry is marked missing in some rows and otherwise reads once, few, many or a size class.

TRBD2	TRBV5-1	NA	TRBJ2-3	TGCGCCAGCAGCCCAAAACCGGGACTAGCGGGGGAAGGGGCAGATACGCAGTATTTT	CASSPKPGLAGEGADTQYF
TRBD1	TRBV5-4	NA	TRBJ1-2	TGTGCCAGCAGCCTCCTCCGGGACAGGGTTTATGGCTACACCTTC	CASSLLRDRVYGYTF
NA	TRBV5-3	NA	TRBJ2-7	TGTGCCAGAAGCTTTAGAGAAGGGACAAGCTCCTACGAGCAGTACTTC	CARSFREGTSSYEQYF
TRBD1	TRBV6-1	NA	TRBJ2-2	TGTGCCAGCAGTGAAACAGGGGGCGCACCCGGGGAGCTGTTTTTT	CASSETGGAPGELFF
NA	TRBV5-1	NA	TRBJ1-1	TGCGCCAGCAGCCTGCAACGGACGGACCATGAAGCTTTCTTT	CASSLQRTDHEAFF
TRBD1	TRBV5-1	NA	TRBJ1-5	TGCGCCAGCAGCGTCGGACAGGAGAGCAATCAGCCCCAGCATTTT	CASSVGQESNQPQHF
NA	TRBV27	many	TRBJ2-7	TGTGCCAGCAGTTCTGGGGGCTCCTACGAGCAGTACTTC	CASSSGGSYEQYF
NA	TRBV11-2	NA	TRBJ2-4	TGTGCCAGCAGCTTAGCCCCCCAGACCAAAAACATTCAGTACTTC	CASSLAPQTKNIQYF
TRBD2	TRBV2	NA	TRBJ2-7	TGTGCCAGCAGTGAAGCGGGTCTAGCGGGGGCCCCAGAGGAGCAGTACTTC	CASSEAGLAGAPEEQYF
NA	TRBV3-1/TRBV3-2	once	TRBJ1-3	TGTGCCAGCAGCCCCGGGAGGGGTGGCTCTGGAAACACCATATATTTT	CASSPGRGGSGNTIYF
TRBD2	TRBV25-1	NA	TRBJ2-1	TGTGCCAGCAGTGGATACCGGGACTACGAGCAGTTCTTC	CASSGYRDYEQFF